Shown below are 32 T cell receptor beta chains from a single sample sequenced in a study of T cell responses to AZD1222 COVID-19 vaccine. Sequencing was performed with immunoSEQ multiplex PCR; in TCRdb, only in-frame clones are kept and a portion is missing. The data contain approximately 150,000 clones, 90% of them singletons. Sample: peripheral blood, taken on day 0 of AZD1222 vaccination. The receptor source for this set is an adult in good health.

V gene TRBV3-1 (or the pseudogene TRBV3-2) combines with J gene TRBJ2-5, with 9 bases fitting TRBD2. The CDR3 is made up of 16 amino acids. Germline lookup yields CDR1 LGHDT and CDR2 YNNKEL (reference sequence). J was trimmed by 1 base and V by 3 bases; bases with no gene match: 6. Written as DNA, the CDR3 is TGTGCCAGCAGCCATATTCTAGCGGGGCGCCAAGAGACCCAGTACTTC. This gives the protein CASSHILAGRQETQYF.

The rearrangement uses TRBV20-1 and TRBJ2-1, with 7 bases that match TRBD1. V was clipped by 4 bases and J by 16 bases; unmatched bases: 10. The CDR3 is 11 residues long. Germline V gene data show CDR1 as DFQATT and CDR2 as SNEGSKA (reference sequence). DNA of the CDR3: TGCAGTGCTATCGCCGTAGACAGGGCCTTCTTC. The encoded protein is CSAIAVDRAFF.

This clone was seen a handful of times. Other DNA sequences within the sample encode an identical CDR3. V and J are TRBV2 and TRBJ2-3; no firm D call. V was trimmed by 3 bases and J by 0 bases, leaving 10 bases between them. The CDR3 totals 15 residues. Germline CDR1 is SNHLY and CDR2 is FYNNEI. This chain's CDR3 is CASSEQSTSTDTQYF. The DNA for the CDR3 is TGTGCCAGCAGTGAGCAATCCACTAGCACAGATACGCAGTATTTT.

The rearrangement links TRBV5-1 to TRBJ2-7; TRBD2 is a possible D gene (5 bases). The V gene lost 4 bases and the J gene lost 6 bases, with 14 bases spanning the gap. The CDR3 extends over 13 amino acids. Germline V gene sequence: CDR1 SGHRS, CDR2 YFSETQ. DNA of the CDR3: TGCGCCAGCAGCGGAGGAGGCCTGGGCGAGCAGTACTTC. Protein: CASSGGGLGEQYF.

The gene calls are TRBV10-3 and TRBJ1-2; D remains ambiguous. The V end lost 7 bases, the J end lost 4 bases, and 19 bases lay between the germline ends. This CDR3 is built from 15 residues. From germline, CDR1 is ENHRY and CDR2 SYGVKD. CDR3 coding DNA: TGTGCCATCAACAGCGCCACGGGTGGAGGCTATGGCTACACCTTC. This gives the protein CAINSATGGGYGYTF.

Only one count was recorded for this clone. The chain uses TRBV27 and TRBJ2-7; 9 nucleotides match TRBD1. The CDR3 sequence is 13 residues long. Germline loops: CDR1 MNHEY, CDR2 SMNVEV (reference sequence). Unmatched junction bases numbered 1, after V lost 3 bases and J lost 4 bases. The CDR3 loop reads CASSFGTGYEQYF. CDR3 nucleotides: TGTGCCAGCAGTTTCGGGACAGGGTACGAGCAGTACTTC.

A single count supports this clone. This chain connects TRBV4-3 to TRBJ2-1; 7 bases are a match to TRBD2. Trimming took 0 bases from V and 0 from J; bases not matched to a gene: 2. CDR1 and CDR2 (germline): LGHNA, YSLEER. There are 16 residues in the CDR3. The CDR3 sequence: CASSQDPGGSYNEQFF. The DNA of the CDR3 is TGCGCCAGCAGCCAAGATCCGGGGGGCTCCTACAATGAGCAGTTCTTC.

This chain uses TRBV29-1 with TRBJ2-7; 10 nucleotides line up with TRBD1. The junction had 5 bases not matched to a gene; V was cut back by 6 bases and J by 3 bases. Germline values: CDR1 SQVTM, CDR2 ANQGSEA. The CDR3 contains 13 residues. CDR3 protein: CSVTRDRGYEQYF. Here the CDR3 DNA reads TGCAGCGTGACCCGGGACAGGGGCTACGAGCAGTACTTC.

The V call is TRBV11-2, the J call TRBJ1-6; a possible D gene is TRBD1 (5 bases). Trimming cost V 4 bases and J 7 bases, with 8 bases left between them. Germline lookup yields CDR1 SGHAT and CDR2 FQNNGV. The CDR3 runs to 13 residues. CDR3 protein: CASSSSGNSPLHF. Written as DNA, the CDR3 is TGTGCCAGCAGCTCCTCAGGGAATTCACCCCTCCACTTT.

This rearrangement joins TRBV5-5 to TRBJ2-3; 9 bases are a match to TRBD2. This CDR3 region has 17 residues. Germline V gene lookup returns CDR1 SGHKS and CDR2 YYEKEE (reference sequence). Trimming at V came to 4 bases and at J to 4 bases, leaving 13 bases not matched to a gene. The CDR3 sequence: CASSPGGGGLVSDTQYF. The CDR3 DNA is TGTGCCAGCAGCCCAGGCGGGGGGGGCTTGGTTTCAGATACGCAGTATTTT.

This chain joins TRBV4-1 and TRBJ1-6; D not certain. V was trimmed by 4 bases and J by 13 bases, leaving 11 bases between them. The CDR3 spans 12 residues. Germline V lookup: CDR1 MGHRA, CDR2 YSYEKL. CDR3 sequence: CASSRDRVPLHF. The CDR3 nucleotides read TGCGCCAGCAGCCGGGATAGGGTGCCCCTCCACTTT.

The chain employs TRBV9 and TRBJ1-1; D is ambiguous. Germline CDR1 is SGDLS and CDR2 is YYNGEE. V lost 0 bases and J lost 4, with 7 bases in between. The CDR3 runs to 13 residues. CDR3 amino acids: CASSVDGFTEAFF. CDR3 bases: TGTGCCAGCAGCGTAGACGGATTCACTGAAGCTTTCTTT.

This clone was seen once. V and J are TRBV7-2 and TRBJ2-3; 10 nucleotides match TRBD2. The CDR3 extends over 16 amino acids. The V and J ends lost 1 base and 1 base, in that order; junction bases with no gene match: 2. CDR1 is SGHTA and CDR2 is FQGNSA in the germline V gene. CDR3 DNA: TGTGCCAGCAGCTTAGACGGGACTAGCGGCACAGATACGCAGTATTTT. Protein product: CASSLDGTSGTDTQYF.

The genes are TRBV7-9 and TRBJ1-2; D not resolved. V gave up 5 bases and J gave up 7 bases, with 11 bases separating them. CDR3 size: 12 residues. The germline V gene has CDR1 SEHNR and CDR2 FQNEAQ (reference sequence). In nucleotides, the CDR3 is TGTGCCAGCAGCAATATTCCGAGTGGCTACACCTTC. The encoded protein is CASSNIPSGYTF.

The V and J genes are TRBV18 and TRBJ1-2; TRBD1 aligns across 9 bases. Looked up from germline, CDR1 is KGHSH and CDR2 is LQKENI. The CDR3 runs to 14 residues. With 6 bases clipped from V and 6 bases from J, the junction kept 8 bases outside the gene matches. CDR3 in DNA: TGTGCCAGCTCCCCTCAAGGACAGGGGCATGGCTACACCTTC. Residues: CASSPQGQGHGYTF.

J is TRBJ2-3 and V is TRBV21-1; TRBD1 is the table's D call and was not checked against the DNA. TRBV21-1 is marked as a pseudogene. The CDR3 contains 16 residues. The CDR3 DNA reads as TGTGCCAGCAGCAGGCGGACAGGGGGACTCACAGATACGCAGTATTTT. Protein: CASSRRTGGLTDTQYF.

With respect to this clone: At one end, the junction sequence differs from germline, possibly due to a read error. This chain connects TRBV11-1 to TRBJ2-1; 11 bases fit TRBD2. This CDR3 comprises 16 residues. From germline, CDR1 is SGHAT and CDR2 FQDESV (reference sequence). Written as DNA, the CDR3 is TGTGCCAGCAGTTTAGATAGCGGGGGGGCCTTGAATGAGCAGTTCTTC. Translation: CASSLDSGGALNEQFF.

J is TRBJ2-7 and V is TRBV5-1; TRBD1 is a possible D gene (6 bases). V lost 4 bases and J lost 0, with 14 bases in between. Germline assignment: CDR1 SGHRS and CDR2 YFSETQ. The CDR3 length is 15 residues. CDR3 residues: CASSITGYYSYEQYF. The CDR3 DNA is TGCGCCAGCAGCATCACAGGGTACTACTCCTACGAGCAGTACTTC.

V usage is TRBV5-6 and J usage is TRBJ2-3, with 10 bases that match TRBD1. Germline CDR1 and CDR2: SGHDT and YYEEEE. V lost 3 bases and J lost 6; bases outside the gene matches: 7. This CDR3 has 15 amino acids. This CDR3 is CASSSGGQGMDTQYF. The CDR3 DNA follows: TGTGCCAGCAGCTCTGGGGGACAGGGGATGGATACGCAGTATTTT.

The chain has TRBV14 and TRBJ2-3; D tentatively fits TRBD1 or TRBD2 (5 bases each). CDR1 and CDR2 from the germline V gene are SGHDN and FVKESK. Trimming took off 3 bases at V and 11 bases at J, with 18 bases between the two ends. The CDR3 runs to 14 residues. The CDR3 protein is CASSHPRGPDLQYF. The CDR3 coding sequence is TGTGCCAGCAGCCATCCCCGGGGACCCGACTTGCAGTATTTT.

CDR3 loop: CASDRTGHGYF. The CDR3 DNA reads as TGTGCCAGCGACCGGACAGGCCATGGGTACTTC. The V gene is TRBV6-5, the J gene TRBJ2-7; TRBD1 aligns across 7 bases. The CDR3 spans 11 residues. Germline V gives CDR1 MNHEY, CDR2 SVGAGI. With V trimmed by 8 bases and J by 12 bases, 10 bases remained unmatched.

The chain combines TRBV7-2 with TRBJ2-5, with D perhaps matching TRBD2 (6 bases). The CDR3 sequence is 15 residues long. V was trimmed by 7 bases and J by 5 bases, leaving 20 bases between them. Germline V gene lookup returns CDR1 SGHTA and CDR2 FQGNSA. The CDR3 nucleotides are TGTGCCAGCAACCCAGGGCGTAGAGGGAGGGAGACCCAGTACTTC. It yields the protein CASNPGRRGRETQYF.

The V and J genes are TRBV25-1 and TRBJ2-1, with 9 bases fitting TRBD2. Per germline, CDR1 MGHDK and CDR2 SYGVNS. Germline trimming cut 9 bases from V and 0 bases from J; bases unmatched to any gene: 12. The CDR3 has 17 residues. CDR3 in DNA: TGTGCCAGTGAGTTCTTTAGCGGGGGCAGCTCCTACAATGAGCAGTTCTTC. It is translated as CASEFFSGGSSYNEQFF. The whole variable domain, remainder taken from reference TRBV25-1 and TRBJ2-1, is EADIYQTPRYLVIGTGKKITLECSQTMGHDKMYWYQQDPGMELHLIHYSYGVNSTEKGDLSSESTVSRIRTEHFPLTLESARPSHTSQYLCASEFFSGGSSYNEQFFGPGTRLTVL.

V and J are TRBV2 and TRBJ2-6; perhaps TRBD1 as D (6 bases). Germline CDR1 is SNHLY and CDR2 is FYNNEI. V was shortened by 5 bases and J by 3 bases, with 11 bases between the two germline ends. The CDR3 loop spans 15 amino acids. The CDR3 here is CASSSQGFGANVLTF. For the CDR3, the DNA is TGTGCCAGCAGTTCCCAGGGGTTTGGGGCCAACGTCCTGACTTTC.

The V gene is TRBV18, the J gene TRBJ1-5, with D unresolved. The CDR3 is 16 residues long. V was shortened by 3 bases and J by 6 bases, with 18 bases between the two germline ends. In germline, CDR1 is KGHSH, CDR2 LQKENI. This CDR3 is CASSPPSRAGGQPQHF. The CDR3 coding sequence is TGTGCCAGCTCACCCCCTTCGAGAGCGGGTGGTCAGCCCCAGCATTTT.

The table lists this clone with a few counts. The rearrangement joins TRBV3-1 (or the pseudogene TRBV3-2) to TRBJ2-1; the match to TRBD2 covers 8 bases. Trimming took 4 bases from V and 8 from J; bases not matched to a gene: 10. The length of the CDR3 is 15 residues. Looked up from germline, CDR1 is LGHDT and CDR2 is YNNKEL (reference sequence). CDR3: CASSPGTRTGDEQFF. The DNA for the CDR3 is TGTGCCAGCAGCCCCGGGACTAGAACGGGCGATGAGCAGTTCTTC.

This sequence joins TRBV9 and TRBJ2-7, with 8 positions matching TRBD1. The CDR3 covers 15 residues. Per germline, CDR1 SGDLS and CDR2 YYNGEE. Trimming at V came to 3 bases and at J to 2 bases, leaving 7 bases not matched to a gene. In DNA form, the CDR3 reads TGTGCCAGCAGCGAGGGGGGACAGGCCACCTACGAGCAGTACTTC. This gives the protein CASSEGGQATYEQYF.

The V gene is TRBV6-2 or TRBV6-3, the J gene TRBJ2-1; TRBD2 is a possible D gene (5 bases). With 4 bases removed from V and 6 bases from J, the gap between germline ends came to 22 bases. This CDR3 is built from 17 residues. In germline, CDR1 is MNHEY, CDR2 SVGEGT. The CDR3, as DNA: TGTGCCAGCAGTTTTGACTTTAGCGTACCATTCTCCAATGAGCAGTTCTTC. It yields the protein CASSFDFSVPFSNEQFF.

This chain connects TRBV5-8 to TRBJ2-4; 8 bases align to TRBD1. The CDR3 is 15 residues long. V lost 0 bases, J lost 4 bases, and 3 bases stayed unmatched. Looked up from germline, CDR1 is SGHTS and CDR2 is YDEGEE. This CDR3 reads CASSLDRGTKNIQYF. The CDR3 DNA reads TGTGCCAGCAGCTTGGACAGGGGGACTAAAAACATTCAGTACTTC. The entire variable domain, with the rest obtained from reference TRBV5-8 and TRBJ2-4, is as follows: EAGVTQSPTHLIKTRGQQATLRCSPISGHTSVYWYQQALGLGLQFLLWYDEGEERNRGNFPPRFSGRQFPNYSSELNVNALELEDSALYLCASSLDRGTKNIQYFGAGTRLSVL.

This clone occurred a few times. V and J are TRBV7-2 and TRBJ1-4; TRBD1 matches 7 bases. Germline V CDR1 and CDR2: SGHTA, FQGNSA. The CDR3 totals 15 residues. V was clipped by 4 bases and J by 10 bases; unmatched bases: 12. In DNA, the CDR3 is TGTGCCAGCAGCTCCGGGACAGCCTCTTTGGGAAAACTGTTTTTT. Translating gives CASSSGTASLGKLFF.

This clone was seen just once. V is TRBV9 and J is TRBJ1-5, with D unresolved. Germline CDR1 is SGDLS and CDR2 is YYNGEE. The length of the CDR3 is 14 residues. V was shortened by 0 bases and J by 4 bases, with 8 bases between the two germline ends. In DNA form, the CDR3 reads TGTGCCAGCAGCGTAGTGGTCTGGAATCAGCCCCAGCATTTT. Residues: CASSVVVWNQPQHF.

Remarks on this clone: At one of its ends the junction is not consistent with the germline gene, which may arise from a read error. V is TRBV2 and J is TRBJ1-1, with 8 bases lining up with TRBD1. The CDR3 runs 14 residues. Germline-derived CDR1 and CDR2 are SNHLY and FYNNEI. The CDR3: CASSRQQGVTEASF. The CDR3 region has the DNA TGTGCCAGCAGCCGTCAACAGGGGGTGACTGAAGCTTCCTTT.